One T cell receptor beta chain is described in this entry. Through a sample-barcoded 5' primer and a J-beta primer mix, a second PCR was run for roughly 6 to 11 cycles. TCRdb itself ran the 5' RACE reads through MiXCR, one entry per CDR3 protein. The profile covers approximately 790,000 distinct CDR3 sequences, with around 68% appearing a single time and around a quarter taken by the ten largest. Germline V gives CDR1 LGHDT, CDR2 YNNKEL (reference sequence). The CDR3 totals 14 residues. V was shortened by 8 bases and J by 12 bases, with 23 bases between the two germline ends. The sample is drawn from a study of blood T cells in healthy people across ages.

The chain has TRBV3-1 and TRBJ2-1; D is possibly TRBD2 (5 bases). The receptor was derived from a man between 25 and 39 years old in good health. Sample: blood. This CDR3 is CASGPGLALEGQFF. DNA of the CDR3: TGTGCCAGCGGACCGGGCCTCGCTTTAGAGGGGCAGTTCTTC.